This T cell receptor beta chain came from a study of spatial heterogeneity in lung cancer. Study observations and caveats: Circulating ubiquitous expanded tumor TCRs were observed more frequently at resection than at follow-up.

Single TCR cDNA molecules each had their own unique molecular identifier. TCRdb fed the 5' RACE reads into MiXCR, producing one record per CDR3 protein. The sample has about 80,000 distinct CDR3 sequences, about 8% seen once. Concerning this clonotype: Its cognate antigen is unknown.

Time point indicated: sample taken at primary tumor resection. Patients with untreated early-stage non-small cell lung cancer, numbering 72, were the donors. The TCR originated in a male donor with early-stage non-small cell lung cancer. This material consisted of PBMCs, taken at surgery.

CDR3 residues: CASSRGTSGYNEQFF. The DNA for the CDR3 is TGTGCCAGCAGCCGTGGGACTAGCGGCTACAATGAGCAGTTCTTC. V and J are TRBV12-3 or TRBV12-4 and TRBJ2-1, with 11 bases lining up with TRBD2. The CDR3 consists of 15 residues. The V and J ends lost 6 bases and 3 bases, in that order; junction bases with no gene match: 4.